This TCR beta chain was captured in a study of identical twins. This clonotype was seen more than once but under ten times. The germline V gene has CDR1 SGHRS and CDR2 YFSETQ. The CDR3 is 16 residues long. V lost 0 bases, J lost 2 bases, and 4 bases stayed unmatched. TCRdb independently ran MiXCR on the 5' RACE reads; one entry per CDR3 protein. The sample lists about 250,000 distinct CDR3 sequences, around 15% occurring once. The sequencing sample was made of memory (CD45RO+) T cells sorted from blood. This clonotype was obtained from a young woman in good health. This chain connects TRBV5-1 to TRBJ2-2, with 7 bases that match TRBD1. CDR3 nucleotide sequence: TGCGCCAGCAGCTTGGGAGGGGGCCGAAACACCGGGGAGCTGTTTTTT. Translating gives CASSLGGGRNTGELFF.